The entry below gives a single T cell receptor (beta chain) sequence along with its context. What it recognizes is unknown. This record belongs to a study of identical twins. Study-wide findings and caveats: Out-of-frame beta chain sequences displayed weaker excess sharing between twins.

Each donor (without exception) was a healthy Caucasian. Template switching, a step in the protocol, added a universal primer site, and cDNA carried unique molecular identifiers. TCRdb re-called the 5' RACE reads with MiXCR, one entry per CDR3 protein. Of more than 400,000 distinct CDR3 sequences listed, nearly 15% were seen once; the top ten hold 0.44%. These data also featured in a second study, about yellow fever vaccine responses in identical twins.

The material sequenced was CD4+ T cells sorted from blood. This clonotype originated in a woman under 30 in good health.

Here the CDR3 DNA reads TGCAGTGCCGCCCCCGGGGCGGTTGGAAACACCATATATTTT. It encodes CSAAPGAVGNTIYF. This chain joins TRBV20-1 and TRBJ1-3, with a weak D call TRBD1 (5 bases). V lost 6 bases to trimming and J lost 3 bases, with 15 bases between them. The CDR3 is made up of 14 amino acids. The germline CDR1 and CDR2 sequences are DFQATT and SNEGSKA (reference sequence).